This T cell receptor (beta chain) was recovered during a study of T cell changes during pregnancy in multiple sclerosis. CDR1 SGHTA and CDR2 FQGTGA come from the germline V gene. V lost 5 bases to trimming and J lost 7 bases; unmatched junction nucleotides: 9. CDR3 length: 16 residues. Sequencing was performed with immunoSEQ multiplex PCR; in TCRdb, only in-frame clones are kept and a portion is missing. The data show 91,000 or so clones, 90% to 95% seen once. J is TRBJ2-1 and V is TRBV7-3; 12 bases agree with TRBD2. The TCR comes from a female donor with multiple sclerosis, enrolled in a pregnancy study. Sequences were derived from peripheral blood, sampled after pregnancy. Here the CDR3 reads CASSPRLAGGENEQFF. CDR3 coding DNA: TGTGCCAGCAGCCCCCGTCTAGCGGGAGGGGAGAATGAGCAGTTCTTC.